A selection of T cell receptor beta chains follows, all from one sample in a study of cytomegalovirus exposure and HLA in healthy donors. Sequencing used immunoSEQ multiplex PCR; TCRdb keeps in-frame clones, though not all of them. The sample records around 120,000 clones, approximately 90% being singletons. The sequencing input was PBMCs. The receptors were sampled from a man younger than 35 in good health and CMV-seronegative. CDR3s include the opening cysteine and the closing phenylalanine or tryptophan. Fields, in order: clone size, D gene, J gene, V gene, CDR3 protein, CDR3 DNA. D genes are given only for firm matches. Rows give clone size only sometimes, using once, few, many, or a class for an expanded clone.

once	-	TRBJ2-7	TRBV2	CASSERETSYEQYF	TGTGCCAGCAGTGAACGGGAGACCTCCTACGAGCAGTACTTC
-	TRBD2	TRBJ2-1	TRBV29-1	CSVEEELAGGPFFQFF	TGCAGCGTTGAAGAGGAGCTAGCGGGAGGGCCTTTCTTTCAGTTCTTC
-	-	TRBJ2-5	TRBV7-6	CASSLEPRGPETQYF	TGTGCCAGCAGCTTAGAGCCCAGGGGTCCAGAGACCCAGTACTTC
-	-	TRBJ2-3	TRBV27	CASGPGGWEESNTQYF	TGTGCCAGCGGCCCCGGGGGATGGGAGGAGTCCAATACGCAGTATTTT
-	-	TRBJ2-7	TRBV6-5	CASSYTGTIYEQYF	TGTGCCAGCAGTTACACCGGGACAATCTACGAGCAGTACTTC
-	-	TRBJ1-2	TRBV28	CASSLLSGGGLYGYTF	TGTGCCAGCAGTTTATTGTCCGGGGGAGGTCTCTATGGCTACACCTTC
-	-	TRBJ2-5	TRBV6-5	CASSYPSQTQYF	TGTGCCAGCAGTTACCCCTCCCAGACCCAGTACTTC
-	-	TRBJ2-6	TRBV6-5	CASSYARRSGANVLTF	TGTGCCAGCAGTTACGCCAGGAGGTCTGGGGCCAACGTCCTGACTTTC
-	-	TRBJ1-4	TRBV4-3	CASSPERRVGEKLFF	TGCGCCAGCAGCCCAGAAAGGAGGGTCGGTGAAAAACTGTTTTTT
-	-	TRBJ1-5	TRBV4-1	CASSQEEVFQPQHF	TGCGCCAGCAGCCAAGAAGAGGTATTCCAGCCCCAGCATTTT
-	-	TRBJ1-2	TRBV28	CASSSQRQLNYGYTF	TGTGCCAGCAGCTCACAACGACAGCTTAACTATGGCTACACCTTC
-	TRBD2	TRBJ2-7	TRBV4-1	CASSQASAGGAYEQYF	TGCGCCAGCAGCCAAGCCTCTGCGGGAGGAGCCTACGAGCAGTACTTC
few	-	TRBJ1-6	TRBV18	CASSPTGGWNSPLHF	TGTGCCAGCTCACCAACGGGGGGCTGGAATTCACCCCTCCACTTT
-	TRBD1	TRBJ1-4	TRBV4-1	CASSPQDRVATNEKLFF	TGCGCCAGCAGCCCCCAGGACAGGGTTGCAACTAATGAAAAACTGTTTTTT
few	TRBD2	TRBJ2-7	TRBV6-5	CACGLAGGSEQYF	TGTGCCTGCGGACTAGCGGGAGGATCCGAGCAGTACTTC
-	TRBD2	TRBJ2-1	TRBV18	CASSPPGAGGLYEQFF	TGTGCCAGCTCACCACCAGGAGCGGGAGGTTTATATGAGCAGTTCTTC
few	TRBD1	TRBJ1-3	TRBV9	CASSGTGHSGNTIYF	TGTGCCAGTTCCGGGACAGGCCACTCTGGAAACACCATATATTTT
-	-	TRBJ2-7	TRBV6-1	CASTELTGSYEQYF	TGTGCCAGCACCGAACTGACAGGTTCCTACGAGCAGTACTTC
-	-	TRBJ2-5	TRBV19	CASSTAGQRGGQTQYF	TGTGCCAGTAGTACCGCCGGACAGAGGGGCGGACAGACCCAGTACTTC
-	-	TRBJ2-7	TRBV14	CASSQDWREATYEQYF	TGTGCCAGCAGCCAAGATTGGAGGGAGGCCACCTACGAGCAGTACTTC
-	-	TRBJ1-2	TRBV13	CASSLNRGYGYTF	TGTGCCAGCAGCTTAAATCGAGGGTATGGCTACACCTTC
once	TRBD2	TRBJ2-7	TRBV7-2	CASSKNTLAGGSYEQYF	TGTGCCAGCAGCAAGAACACGTTAGCGGGGGGCTCCTACGAGCAGTACTTC
-	TRBD2	TRBJ2-7	TRBV10-2	CASSESGTSGSYEQYF	TGCGCCAGCAGTGAGTCGGGGACTAGCGGATCCTACGAGCAGTACTTC
-	-	TRBJ2-7	TRBV6-5	CASSYPGAYEQYF	TGTGCCAGCAGTTATCCGGGGGCCTACGAGCAGTACTTC
-	TRBD1	TRBJ2-7	TRBV27	CASSTRDSSYEQYF	TGTGCCAGCAGTACACGGGACAGCTCCTACGAGCAGTACTTC
-	-	TRBJ2-7	TRBV7-9	CASSLEGGKGYEQYF	TGTGCCAGCAGCTTAGAAGGGGGAAAAGGCTACGAGCAGTACTTC
once	TRBD2	TRBJ2-3	TRBV7-9	CASSLTSGRADTQYF	TGTGCCAGCAGCTTGACTAGCGGGAGGGCAGATACGCAGTATTTT
-	TRBD1	TRBJ2-2	TRBV4-1	CASSQTQGANGELFF	TGCGCCAGCAGCCAAACACAGGGGGCCAACGGGGAGCTGTTTTTT
-	-	TRBJ1-2	TRBV27	CASSGADTEANYGYTF	TGTGCCAGCAGTGGGGCAGACACCGAAGCTAACTATGGCTACACCTTC
-	-	TRBJ2-1	TRBV6-5	CASRNNRDLGEQFF	TGTGCCAGCAGAAACAACAGGGACCTAGGTGAGCAGTTCTTC
-	-	TRBJ2-5	TRBV27	CASSKATGAQETQYF	TGTGCCAGCAGTAAAGCGACAGGCGCGCAAGAGACCCAGTACTTC
-	TRBD1	TRBJ1-4	TRBV30	CACSGGLGEKLFF	TGTGCCTGTTCAGGGGGCTTGGGTGAAAAACTGTTTTTT
-	-	TRBJ2-7	TRBV28	CASKFRLSGEQYF	TGTGCCAGCAAGTTCCGCCTGTCGGGCGAGCAGTACTTC
-	-	TRBJ1-2	TRBV5-1	CASSLFPVAGYGYTF	TGCGCCAGCAGCTTGTTTCCAGTAGCGGGCTATGGCTACACCTTC
-	-	TRBJ2-7	TRBV7-9	CASSLALSRWSSYEQYF	TGTGCCAGCAGCTTAGCGCTTAGTCGGTGGAGCTCCTACGAGCAGTACTTC
-	TRBD1	TRBJ2-1	TRBV28	CASRLPGGNEQFF	TGTGCCAGCAGACTCCCAGGGGGCAATGAGCAGTTCTTC
-	-	TRBJ2-3	TRBV29-1	CSVLRENAVTQYF	TGCAGCGTCCTACGGGAGAACGCAGTGACGCAGTATTTT
-	-	TRBJ1-4	TRBV4-1	CASKAGEEKLFF	TGCGCCAGCAAGGCAGGGGAAGAAAAACTGTTTTTT
-	-	TRBJ1-5	TRBV28	CASRLEQGRRGQPQHF	TGTGCCAGCAGGCTGGAACAGGGCAGAAGGGGTCAGCCCCAGCATTTT
-	-	TRBJ2-1	TRBV7-9	CASSLVQGINEQFF	TGTGCCAGCAGCTTAGTGCAGGGAATCAATGAGCAGTTCTTC
-	TRBD1	TRBJ1-2	TRBV28	CASSLPTGQGYGYTF	TGTGCCAGCAGCCTCCCGACAGGGCAGGGCTATGGCTACACCTTC
few	-	TRBJ1-2	TRBV6-1	CASSANPTGYDYGYTF	TGTGCCAGCAGTGCAAACCCTACAGGGTACGACTATGGCTACACCTTC
-	TRBD1	TRBJ1-3	TRBV29-1	CSVPPPRDRTNTIYF	TGCAGCGTTCCTCCCCCCCGGGACAGGACAAACACCATATATTTT
-	TRBD1	TRBJ1-1	TRBV25-1	CASEDRAHTVAFF	TGTGCCAGCGAGGACAGGGCCCATACGGTGGCTTTCTTT
-	TRBD2	TRBJ2-1	TRBV5-1	CASSLLATSGRGEQFF	TGCGCCAGCAGCTTGCTAGCGACTAGCGGGAGAGGTGAGCAGTTCTTC
-	-	TRBJ1-2	TRBV7-8	CASSLLTGGGGGYTF	TGTGCCAGCAGCTTACTGACAGGAGGCGGCGGTGGCTACACCTTC
-	TRBD1	TRBJ2-7	TRBV5-6	CASSRDRVGNEQYF	TGTGCCAGCAGCAGGGACAGGGTGGGTAACGAGCAGTACTTC
-	-	TRBJ1-3	TRBV5-6	CASTIGGTGNTIYF	TGTGCCAGCACAATCGGGGGGACTGGAAACACCATATATTTT
once	TRBD2	TRBJ2-1	TRBV7-2	CASSRTSGGEKYNEQFF	TGTGCCAGCAGTCGGACTAGCGGGGGGGAAAAATACAATGAGCAGTTCTTC
-	TRBD1	TRBJ2-5	TRBV2	CASSRTGTKTQYF	TGTGCCAGCTCCCGGACAGGGACGAAGACCCAGTACTTC
once	-	TRBJ2-7	TRBV7-2	CASSFKSLLVYEQYF	TGTGCCAGCAGCTTTAAAAGCCTACTGGTTTACGAGCAGTACTTC
-	TRBD1	TRBJ1-4	TRBV9	CASSAGPGQSNEKLFF	TGTGCCAGCAGCGCGGGACCGGGACAGTCTAATGAAAAACTGTTTTTT
-	TRBD1	TRBJ2-2	TRBV5-1	CASSDTGQANTGELFF	TGCGCCAGCAGCGATACTGGACAGGCGAACACCGGGGAGCTGTTTTTT
-	TRBD1	TRBJ1-3	TRBV15	CATSRVTGTGSGNTIYF	TGTGCCACCAGCAGAGTTACCGGGACAGGGAGTGGAAACACCATATATTTT
-	-	TRBJ1-1	TRBV18	CASSPPWQNTEAFF	TGTGCCAGCTCACCACCGTGGCAGAACACTGAAGCTTTCTTT